One sample yielded the 21 T cell receptor beta chains listed below, sequenced in a study of T cell responses to AZD1222 COVID-19 vaccine. Using immunoSEQ multiplex PCR, the repertoire was profiled, and TCRdb retains in-frame clones only, with some absent. This sample has some 140,000 clones, with about 90% found just once. This specimen was peripheral blood, taken on day 0 of AZD1222 vaccination. These receptors all come from an adult in good health.

The V gene is TRBV27, the J gene TRBJ2-5; 16 positions match TRBD2. Trimming removed 3 bases from V and 4 bases from J; junction bases left unmatched: 8. The germline V gene encodes CDR1 MNHEY and CDR2 SMNVEV (reference sequence). This CDR3 has 18 residues. CDR3 protein: CASSFRGTSGRARETQYF. The CDR3 DNA reads TGTGCCAGCAGTTTTCGGGGGACTAGCGGGAGGGCGAGAGAGACCCAGTACTTC.

On this clone: The junction differs from germline at one of its ends, possibly a read error. The rearrangement joins TRBV7-8 to TRBJ1-6; a possible D gene is TRBD1 (6 bases). The length of the CDR3 is 15 residues. Germline V gene data show CDR1 as SGHVS and CDR2 as FQNEAQ. The CDR3 DNA follows: TGTGCCAGCAGTTTAGGGGGTTGGGATAATTCACCCCTCCACTTT. It is translated as CASSLGGWDNSPLHF. The full variable domain, in which reference TRBV7-8 and TRBJ1-6 provide the parts outside the CDR3, is GAGVSQSPRYKVAKRGQDVALRCDPISGHVSLFWYQQALGQGPEFLTYFQNEAQLDKSGLPSDRFFAERPEGSVSTLKIQRTQQEDSAVYLCASSLGGWDNSPLHFGNGTRLTVT.

The chain is built from TRBV7-2 and TRBJ1-4; D perhaps matches TRBD1 (5 bases). V shed 1 base and J shed 13 bases, with 13 bases lying between them. The CDR3 extends over 13 amino acids. CDR1 is SGHTA and CDR2 is FQGNSA in the germline V gene. CDR3 region: CASSLERGVRLFF. CDR3 DNA sequence: TGTGCCAGCAGCTTAGAAAGGGGAGTAAGACTGTTTTTT.

This rearrangement joins TRBV12-3 or TRBV12-4 to TRBJ1-3; D ambiguous. V was clipped by 11 bases and J by 0 bases, with 11 bases between them. This CDR3 is built from 13 residues. The CDR3 loop reads CAGGKNSGNTIYF. In DNA form, the CDR3 reads TGTGCCGGAGGGAAGAACTCTGGAAACACCATATATTTT.

This rearrangement joins TRBV7-2 to TRBJ1-1; 7 bases match TRBD1. CDR1 and CDR2 from the germline V gene are SGHTA and FQGNSA. The CDR3 runs to 14 residues. Trimming removed 1 base from V and 5 bases from J; junction bases left unmatched: 4. In nucleotides, the CDR3 is TGTGCCAGCAGCTTAGACAGGGGCGGGACTGAAGCTTTCTTT. Translation: CASSLDRGGTEAFF.

The rearrangement joins TRBV15 to TRBJ1-1, with D unclear. Germline CDR1 LNHNV, CDR2 YYDKDF (reference sequence). This CDR3 is built from 11 residues. The V and J ends lost 9 bases and 5 bases respectively, with 10 bases between them. In DNA, the CDR3 is TGTGCCACTACGGCGGGGACTGAAGCTTTCTTT. It codes for CATTAGTEAFF.

The V and J genes are TRBV12-3 or TRBV12-4 and TRBJ1-5; no reliable D call. The CDR3 spans 13 residues. V lost 0 bases to trimming and J lost 6 bases, with 6 bases between them. This chain's CDR3 is CASSLAPIQPQHF. In nucleotides, the CDR3 is TGTGCCAGCAGTTTAGCCCCTATTCAGCCCCAGCATTTT.

For this clone: The junction and the germline gene differ at one end; a read error may be behind it. The chain is built from TRBV6-4 and TRBJ2-1; D might be TRBD1 (6 bases). This CDR3 spans 15 amino acids. Per germline, CDR1 MRHNA and CDR2 SNTAGT. CDR3 in DNA: TGTGCCAGCAGTCAAATACAGGGAATATACAGTGAGCAGTTCTTC. It codes for CASSQIQGIYSEQFF.

The chain has TRBV6-4 and TRBJ2-1; 11 positions agree with TRBD1. In germline, CDR1 is MRHNA, CDR2 SNTAGT. V dropped 0 bases and J dropped 6; count of bases not matched to a gene: 1. The CDR3 is 15 residues long. CDR3 sequence (DNA): TGTGCCAGCAGTGACTCCGGGACAGGGGGCAATGAGCAGTTCTTC. This gives the protein CASSDSGTGGNEQFF.

The chain links TRBV20-1 to TRBJ2-1; D unresolved. In germline, CDR1 is DFQATT, CDR2 SNEGSKA (reference sequence). The CDR3 runs 13 residues. The V gene lost 3 bases and the J gene lost 9 bases, with 15 bases spanning the gap. As DNA, the CDR3 is TGCAGTGCTAGTGGACCGAGGATGGGTGAGCAGTTCTTC. It translates to CSASGPRMGEQFF.

The chain uses TRBV7-9 and TRBJ2-7; D unresolved. From germline, CDR1 is SEHNR and CDR2 FQNEAQ (reference sequence). The CDR3 extends over 13 amino acids. Trimming removed 7 bases from V and 6 bases from J, with 16 bases in between. CDR3 amino acids: CASNNLDLAEQYF. The DNA for the CDR3 is TGTGCCAGCAACAACCTTGACTTAGCCGAGCAGTACTTC.

This clone was found a few times. The gene calls are TRBV7-9 and TRBJ2-2; tentative D call: TRBD2 (6 bases). The CDR3 is made up of 14 amino acids. V shed 3 bases and J shed 3 bases, with 8 bases lying between them. The germline gives CDR1 SEHNR, CDR2 FQNEAQ (reference sequence). The CDR3 DNA is TGTGCCAGCAGCTTTTCGGGAGACACCGGGGAGCTGTTTTTT. Translating it yields CASSFSGDTGELFF.

The chain combines TRBV7-2 with TRBJ2-5; D not resolved. CDR1 is SGHTA and CDR2 is FQGNSA in the germline V gene. Trimming took off 2 bases at V and 2 bases at J, with 9 bases between the two ends. The CDR3 runs 14 residues. CDR3 sequence: CASSLSSIQETQYF. Written as DNA, the CDR3 is TGTGCCAGCAGCTTAAGCAGTATTCAAGAGACCCAGTACTTC.

V is TRBV9 and J is TRBJ2-2, with 8 bases lining up with TRBD2. The V and J ends lost 2 bases and 0 bases, in that order; junction bases with no gene match: 0. This CDR3 has 15 residues. Germline lookup yields CDR1 SGDLS and CDR2 YYNGEE. CDR3 protein: CASSVSGTNTGELFF. The DNA for the CDR3 is TGTGCCAGCAGCGTTAGCGGGACGAACACCGGGGAGCTGTTTTTT. The full variable domain, rest sourced from reference TRBV9 and TRBJ2-2, is DSGVTQTPKHLITATGQRVTLRCSPRSGDLSVYWYQQSLDQGLQFLIQYYNGEERAKGNILERFSAQQFPDLHSELNLSSLELGDSALYFCASSVSGTNTGELFFGEGSRLTVL.

The chain uses TRBV5-1 and TRBJ1-1; 7 bases match TRBD1. This CDR3 has 14 residues. The V gene end was trimmed by 3 bases and the J gene end by 0 bases; junction bases not matched to a gene: 2. CDR1 is SGHRS and CDR2 is YFSETQ in the germline V gene. In DNA, the CDR3 is TGCGCCAGCAGCTCGGGACAGATGAACACTGAAGCTTTCTTT. This encodes CASSSGQMNTEAFF. Complete variable domain (other parts from reference TRBV5-1 and TRBJ1-1): KAGVTQTPRYLIKTRGQQVTLSCSPISGHRSVSWYQQTPGQGLQFLFEYFSETQRNKGNFPGRFSGRQFSNSRSEMNVSTLELGDSALYLCASSSGQMNTEAFFGQGTRLTVV.

V is TRBV9 and J is TRBJ2-6; maybe TRBD2 (6 bases). The germline V gene encodes CDR1 SGDLS and CDR2 YYNGEE. CDR3 length: 15 amino acids. V was pared by 2 bases and J by 4 bases, with 10 bases between. CDR3 amino acids: CASSVGTLGANVLTF. The CDR3 nucleotides read TGTGCCAGCAGCGTCGGGACTCTGGGGGCCAACGTCCTGACTTTC.

CDR3 residues: CASGPRLDEKLFF. The DNA of the CDR3 is TGTGCTAGTGGCCCACGGTTAGACGAAAAACTGTTTTTT. The rearrangement uses TRBV12-5 and TRBJ1-4; D is uncertain. Per germline, CDR1 LGHNT and CDR2 FRNRAP. The CDR3 is 13 residues long. Trimming left V 6 bases short and J 8 bases short, with 13 bases between.

This chain connects TRBV30 to TRBJ2-7, with 7 bases identical to TRBD2. The germline V gene encodes CDR1 GTSNPN and CDR2 SVGIG (reference sequence). The V gene end was trimmed by 0 bases and the J gene end by 0 bases; junction bases not matched to a gene: 5. The CDR3 is 15 residues long. The CDR3 is CAWSVWGGTSYEQYF. In DNA form, the CDR3 reads TGTGCCTGGAGTGTTTGGGGGGGTACCTCCTACGAGCAGTACTTC.

The chain carries TRBV7-8 and TRBJ2-1; 12 bases align to TRBD2. The ends lost 7 bases at V and 10 bases at J; junction bases unmatched: 20. CDR1 is SGHVS, CDR2 FQNEAQ, per germline. The CDR3 sequence is 18 residues long. The CDR3, as DNA: TGTGCCAGCACCTCACCTCCCCTGCTAGCGGGAGGGCCTGGAGAGCAGTTCTTC. Encoded protein: CASTSPPLLAGGPGEQFF.

This chain uses TRBV5-1 with TRBJ2-7; D call uncertain. CDR3 length equals 13 residues. CDR1 and CDR2 (germline): SGHRS, YFSETQ. The V end lost 3 bases, the J end lost 6 bases, and 13 bases lay between the germline ends. The CDR3 protein is CASSSAVRVEQYF. CDR3 coding DNA: TGCGCCAGCAGCTCCGCCGTCCGGGTCGAGCAGTACTTC.

The chain is built from TRBV2 and TRBJ1-4, with D maybe TRBD1 (5 bases). The CDR3 totals 16 residues. V shed 0 bases and J shed 4 bases, with 12 bases lying between them. Germline V CDR1 and CDR2: SNHLY, FYNNEI. The CDR3 nucleotides read TGTGCCAGCAGTGAAGCGAAACAGGCGATTAATGAAAAACTGTTTTTT. Its translation: CASSEAKQAINEKLFF.